The 14 T cell receptor beta chains listed next were all sequenced from one sample in a study of breast tumors, draining lymph nodes, adjacent tissues. TCRdb called the multiplex PCR reads again in MiXCR, with one record for every CDR3 protein. The table shows approximately 210,000 distinct CDR3 sequences, with about a third occurring only once. The lymph nodes were axillary draining lymph nodes from breast cancer patients. The sample consisted of axillary lymph node tissue. The receptors derive from a female donor with breast cancer. Some clones in this sample may be carry-over from other donors' samples.

At least ten counts were recorded for this clonotype. The rearrangement joins TRBV11-3 to TRBJ2-7, with TRBD1 matching 7 bases. The junction had 3 bases not matched to a gene; V was cut back by 4 bases and J by 3 bases. CDR3 length: 13 residues. Looked up from germline, CDR1 is SGHNT and CDR2 is YENEEA. DNA of the CDR3: TGTGCCAGCAGCTCGGGACAGAGCTACGAGCAGTACTTC. Protein sequence: CASSSGQSYEQYF.

V usage is TRBV6-5 and J usage is TRBJ1-2; 8 bases match TRBD1. The V gene end was trimmed by 7 bases and the J gene end by 4 bases; junction bases not matched to a gene: 5. CDR1 and CDR2 from the germline V gene are MNHEY and SVGAGI. This CDR3 comprises 13 residues. CDR3 amino acids: CASNGQGGYGYTF. The DNA for the CDR3 is TGTGCCAGCAATGGACAGGGTGGCTATGGCTACACCTTC.

This clonotype has only a few counts. This sequence joins TRBV18 and TRBJ1-3; TRBD1 is a possible D gene (6 bases). The germline V and J ends were trimmed by 2 bases and 0 bases, with 14 bases remaining between them. From germline, CDR1 is KGHSH and CDR2 LQKENI. The CDR3 is made up of 17 amino acids. The chain's CDR3 is CASSPDPDSYSGNTIYF. The CDR3 DNA sequence: TGTGCCAGCTCACCAGACCCGGACAGCTACTCTGGAAACACCATATATTTT. Supplemented by reference TRBV18 and TRBJ1-3, the full variable domain reads NAGVMQNPRHLVRRRGQEARLRCSPMKGHSHVYWYRQLPEEGLKFMVYLQKENIIDESGMPKERFSAEFPKEGPSILRIQQVVRGDSAAYFCASSPDPDSYSGNTIYFGEGSWLTVV.

The rearrangement joins TRBV10-3 to TRBJ2-5; 13 bases match TRBD2. The CDR3 runs to 16 residues. Germline-derived CDR1 and CDR2 are ENHRY and SYGVKD. Trimming removed 4 bases from V and 5 bases from J; junction bases left unmatched: 7. This CDR3 is CAISGRTSGREETQYF. CDR3 in DNA: TGTGCCATCAGTGGCAGGACTAGCGGGAGAGAGGAGACCCAGTACTTC.

Comment on this clonotype: A read error may be the cause here, since a much bigger clone is one base away. V is TRBV27 and J is TRBJ1-3, with a tentative D call TRBD1 (6 bases). The length of the CDR3 is 15 residues. The V end was cut by 2 bases, the J end by 0 bases, with 8 bases between. Germline lookup yields CDR1 MNHEY and CDR2 SMNVEV (reference sequence). The CDR3 DNA follows: TGTGCCAGCAGTTTACGGGGGCCCTCTGGAAACACCATATATTTT. As protein: CASSLRGPSGNTIYF.

This clonotype was seen a handful of times. The CDR3 spells CASSSRMNTEAFF. The DNA for the CDR3 is TGTGCCAGCAGCTCCCGGATGAACACTGAAGCTTTCTTT. The chain couples TRBV11-3 to TRBJ1-1, with D unclear. In germline, CDR1 is SGHNT, CDR2 YENEEA. V dropped 4 bases and J dropped 0 bases, with 6 bases sitting between them. The CDR3 has 13 amino acids.

This clonotype has a count of ten or more. The chain is built from TRBV7-6 and TRBJ2-3; D remains unclear. The CDR3 covers 12 residues. Looked up from germline, CDR1 is SGHVS and CDR2 is FNYEAQ. Trimming stripped 5 bases from V and 5 bases from J, with 8 bases between. The CDR3 bases are TGTGCCAGCAGCCCTACGAGAGATACGCAGTATTTT. Its protein product is CASSPTRDTQYF.

The CDR3 loop reads CASSPWDRGCNEQFF. For the CDR3, the DNA is TGTGCCAGCAGCCCCTGGGACAGGGGATGCAATGAGCAGTTCTTC. The gene calls are TRBV7-9 and TRBJ2-1, with 10 bases identical to TRBD1. Germline loops: CDR1 SEHNR, CDR2 FQNEAQ (reference sequence). There are 15 residues in the CDR3. With V trimmed by 5 bases and J by 6 bases, 7 bases remained unmatched.

The J gene is TRBJ1-4, the V gene TRBV14; 7 bases agree with TRBD1. The trim removed 1 base at V and 8 bases at J, leaving 16 bases unmatched. Germline assignment: CDR1 SGHDN and CDR2 FVKESK. The CDR3 runs to 18 residues. CDR3 sequence (DNA): TGTGCCAGCAGCCAAGTTAGCTGGACCGGGGACAGCAAAGAAAAACTGTTTTTT. It translates to CASSQVSWTGDSKEKLFF. Complete variable domain (other parts from reference TRBV14 and TRBJ1-4): EAGVTQFPSHSVIEKGQTVTLRCDPISGHDNLYWYRRVMGKEIKFLLHFVKESKQDESGMPNNRFLAERTGGTYSTLKVQPAELEDSGVYFCASSQVSWTGDSKEKLFFGSGTQLSVL.

This clonotype was recorded a few times. The chain is built from TRBV6-1 and TRBJ1-5, with 7 bases matching TRBD1. Germline V gene lookup returns CDR1 MNHNS and CDR2 SASEGT. J gave up 7 bases and V 5 bases, and 11 bases lay outside the gene matches. This CDR3 comprises 15 residues. The CDR3 DNA sequence: TGTGCCAGCAGTCCCCTGGCCAGGGGGAACCAGCCCCAGCATTTT. It is translated as CASSPLARGNQPQHF.

The rearrangement joins TRBV4-1 to TRBJ1-1; D unresolved. The CDR3 is made up of 16 amino acids. Looked up from germline, CDR1 is MGHRA and CDR2 is YSYEKL. V was cut by 0 bases and J by 0 bases, with 11 bases left in between. Here the CDR3 reads CASSQESGYMNTEAFF. CDR3 nucleotide sequence: TGCGCCAGCAGCCAAGAATCCGGCTACATGAACACTGAAGCTTTCTTT.

The chain combines TRBV7-9 with TRBJ2-5; 12 bases align to TRBD2. The CDR3 loop spans 16 amino acids. Trimming took 5 bases from V and 5 from J; bases not matched to a gene: 9. CDR1 and CDR2 (germline): SEHNR, FQNEAQ (reference sequence). CDR3 sequence: CASSPRTSGIGETQYF. The CDR3 DNA follows: TGTGCCAGCAGCCCCAGGACTAGCGGGATAGGCGAGACCCAGTACTTC.

This clonotype was counted at least ten times. The chain is built from TRBV30 and TRBJ1-5, with a possible D match to TRBD1 (6 bases). The V and J ends lost 3 bases and 3 bases respectively, with 9 bases between them. CDR1 is GTSNPN and CDR2 is SVGIG in the germline V gene (reference sequence). There are 13 residues in the CDR3. CDR3 protein: CAWRDSPNQPQHF. The CDR3 bases are TGTGCCTGGAGGGACAGCCCCAATCAGCCCCAGCATTTT.

The CDR3 is CASSRRGGSGSRANVLTF. The CDR3 DNA sequence: TGTGCCAGCAGCCGTAGGGGCGGGAGCGGGAGTAGGGCCAACGTCCTGACTTTC. The V and J genes are TRBV12-3 or TRBV12-4 and TRBJ2-6; 8 bases align to TRBD2. The CDR3 extends over 18 amino acids. Germline trimming cut 6 bases from V and 5 bases from J; bases unmatched to any gene: 15.